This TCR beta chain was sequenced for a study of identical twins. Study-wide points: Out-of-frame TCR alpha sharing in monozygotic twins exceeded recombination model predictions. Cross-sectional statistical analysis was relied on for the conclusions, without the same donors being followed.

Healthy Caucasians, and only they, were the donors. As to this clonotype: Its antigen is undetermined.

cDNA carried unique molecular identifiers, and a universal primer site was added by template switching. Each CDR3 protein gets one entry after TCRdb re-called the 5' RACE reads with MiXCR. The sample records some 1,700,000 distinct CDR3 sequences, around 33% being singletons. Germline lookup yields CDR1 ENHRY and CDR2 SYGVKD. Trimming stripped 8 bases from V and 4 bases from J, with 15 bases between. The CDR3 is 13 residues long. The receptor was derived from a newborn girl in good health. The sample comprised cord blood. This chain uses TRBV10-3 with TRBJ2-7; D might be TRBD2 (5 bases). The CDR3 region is CAIGLDGQYEQYF. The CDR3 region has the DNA TGTGCCATCGGACTGGATGGGCAGTACGAGCAGTACTTC.